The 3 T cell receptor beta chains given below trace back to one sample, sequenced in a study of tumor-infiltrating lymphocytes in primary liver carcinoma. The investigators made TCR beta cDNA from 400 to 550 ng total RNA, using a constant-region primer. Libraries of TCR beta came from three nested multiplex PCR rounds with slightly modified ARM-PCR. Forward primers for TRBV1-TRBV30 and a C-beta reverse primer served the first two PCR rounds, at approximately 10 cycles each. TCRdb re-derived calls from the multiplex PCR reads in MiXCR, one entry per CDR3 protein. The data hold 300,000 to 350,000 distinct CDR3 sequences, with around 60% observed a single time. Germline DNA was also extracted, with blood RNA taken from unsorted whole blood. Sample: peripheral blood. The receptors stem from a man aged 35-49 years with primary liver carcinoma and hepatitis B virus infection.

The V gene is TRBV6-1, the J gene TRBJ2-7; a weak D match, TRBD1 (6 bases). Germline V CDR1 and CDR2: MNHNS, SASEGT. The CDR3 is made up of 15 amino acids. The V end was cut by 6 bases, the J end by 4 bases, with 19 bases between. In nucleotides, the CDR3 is TGTGCCAGCAGCCCCCTCCCCGTACAGGGATACGAGCAGTACTTC. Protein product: CASSPLPVQGYEQYF.

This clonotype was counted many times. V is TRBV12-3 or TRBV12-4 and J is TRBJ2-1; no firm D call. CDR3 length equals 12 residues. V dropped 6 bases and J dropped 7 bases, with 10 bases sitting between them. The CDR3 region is CASRPDWNEQFF. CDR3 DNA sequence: TGTGCCAGCAGACCCGACTGGAATGAGCAGTTCTTC.

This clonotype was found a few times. For the CDR3, the DNA is TGTGCCAGCAAAACCGCCCGTTCCGGGGAGCTGTTTTTT. Translated, it gives CASKTARSGELFF. The chain combines TRBV5-4 with TRBJ2-2; D call uncertain. Germline V gives CDR1 SGHNT, CDR2 YYREEE (reference sequence). This CDR3 comprises 13 residues. The V end lost 6 bases, the J end lost 6 bases, and 12 bases lay between the germline ends.